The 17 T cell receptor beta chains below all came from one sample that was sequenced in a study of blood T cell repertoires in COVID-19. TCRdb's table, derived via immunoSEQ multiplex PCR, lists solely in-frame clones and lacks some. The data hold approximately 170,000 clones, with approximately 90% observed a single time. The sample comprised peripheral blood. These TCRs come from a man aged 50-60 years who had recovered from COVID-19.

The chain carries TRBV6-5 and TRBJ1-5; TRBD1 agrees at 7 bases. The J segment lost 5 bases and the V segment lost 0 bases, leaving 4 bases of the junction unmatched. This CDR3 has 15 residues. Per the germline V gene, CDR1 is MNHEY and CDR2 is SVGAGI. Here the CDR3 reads CASSYSGQVHQPQHF. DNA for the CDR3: TGTGCCAGCAGTTACTCCGGACAGGTTCATCAGCCCCAGCATTTT.

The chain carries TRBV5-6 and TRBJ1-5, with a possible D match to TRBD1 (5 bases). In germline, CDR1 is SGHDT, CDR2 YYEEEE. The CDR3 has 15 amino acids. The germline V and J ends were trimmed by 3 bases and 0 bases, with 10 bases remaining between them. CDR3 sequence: CASSSPGLSNQPQHF. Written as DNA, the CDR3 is TGTGCCAGCAGCTCGCCGGGACTTAGCAATCAGCCCCAGCATTTT. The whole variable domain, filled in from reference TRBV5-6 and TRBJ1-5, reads DAGVTQSPTHLIKTRGQQVTLRCSPKSGHDTVSWYQQALGQGPQFIFQYYEEEERQRGNFPDRFSGHQFPNYSSELNVNALLLGDSALYLCASSSPGLSNQPQHFGDGTRLSIL.

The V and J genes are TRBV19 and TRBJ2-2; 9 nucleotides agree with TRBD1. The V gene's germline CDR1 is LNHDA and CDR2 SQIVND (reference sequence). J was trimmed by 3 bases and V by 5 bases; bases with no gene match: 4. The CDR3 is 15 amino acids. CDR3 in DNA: TGTGCCAGTAGTCTCGGGACAGGGCACACCGGGGAGCTGTTTTTT. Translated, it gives CASSLGTGHTGELFF.

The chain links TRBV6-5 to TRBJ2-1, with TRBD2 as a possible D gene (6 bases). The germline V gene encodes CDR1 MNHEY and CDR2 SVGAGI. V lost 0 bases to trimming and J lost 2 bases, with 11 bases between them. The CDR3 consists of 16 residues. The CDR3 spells CASSYSTGRTYNEQFF. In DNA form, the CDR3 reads TGTGCCAGCAGTTACTCAACGGGGAGGACCTACAATGAGCAGTTCTTC.

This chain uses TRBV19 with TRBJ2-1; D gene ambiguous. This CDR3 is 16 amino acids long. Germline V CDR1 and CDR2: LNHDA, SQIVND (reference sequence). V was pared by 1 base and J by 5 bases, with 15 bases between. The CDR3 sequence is CASSIAQASNHNEQFF. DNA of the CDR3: TGTGCCAGTAGTATAGCCCAAGCCTCTAACCACAATGAGCAGTTCTTC.

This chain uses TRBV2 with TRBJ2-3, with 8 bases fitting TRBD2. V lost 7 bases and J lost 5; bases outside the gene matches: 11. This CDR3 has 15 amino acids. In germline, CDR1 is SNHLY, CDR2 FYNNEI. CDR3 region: CASKKGGRNGDTQYF. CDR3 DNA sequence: TGTGCCAGCAAAAAGGGCGGGAGGAACGGAGATACGCAGTATTTT.

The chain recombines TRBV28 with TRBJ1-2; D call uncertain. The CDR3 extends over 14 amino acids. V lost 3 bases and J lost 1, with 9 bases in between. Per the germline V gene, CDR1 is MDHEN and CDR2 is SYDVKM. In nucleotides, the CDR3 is TGTGCCAGCAGTTTGCCAGGCTTTAACTATGGCTACACCTTC. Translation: CASSLPGFNYGYTF.

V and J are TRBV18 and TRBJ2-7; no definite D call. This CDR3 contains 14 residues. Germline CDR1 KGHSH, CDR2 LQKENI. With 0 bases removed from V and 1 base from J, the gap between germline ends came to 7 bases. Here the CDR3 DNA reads TGTGCCAGCTCACCACCGACACGTTCCTACGAGCAGTACTTC. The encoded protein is CASSPPTRSYEQYF.

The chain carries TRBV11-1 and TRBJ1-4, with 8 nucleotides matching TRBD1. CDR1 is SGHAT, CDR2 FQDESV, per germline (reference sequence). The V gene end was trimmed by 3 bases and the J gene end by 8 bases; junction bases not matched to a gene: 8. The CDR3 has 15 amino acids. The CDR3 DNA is TGTGCCAGCAGCTTTCGCGGCAGGGGGCCGGAAAAACTGTTTTTT. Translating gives CASSFRGRGPEKLFF.

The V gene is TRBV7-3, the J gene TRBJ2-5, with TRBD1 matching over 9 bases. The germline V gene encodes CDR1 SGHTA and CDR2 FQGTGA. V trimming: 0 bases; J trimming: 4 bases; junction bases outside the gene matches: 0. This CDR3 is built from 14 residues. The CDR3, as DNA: TGTGCCAGCAGCTTAACGGGACAGGGAGAGACCCAGTACTTC. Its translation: CASSLTGQGETQYF. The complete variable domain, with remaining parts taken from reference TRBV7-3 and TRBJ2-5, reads GAGVSQTPSNKVTEKGKYVELRCDPISGHTALYWYRQSLGQGPEFLIYFQGTGAADDSGLPNDRFFAVRPEGSVSTLKIQRTERGDSAVYLCASSLTGQGETQYFGPGTRLLVL.

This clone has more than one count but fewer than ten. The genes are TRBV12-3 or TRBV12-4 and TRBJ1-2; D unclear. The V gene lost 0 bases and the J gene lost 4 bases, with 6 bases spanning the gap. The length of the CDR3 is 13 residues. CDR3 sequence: CASSLASGYGYTF. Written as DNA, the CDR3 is TGTGCCAGCAGTTTAGCCAGTGGCTATGGCTACACCTTC.

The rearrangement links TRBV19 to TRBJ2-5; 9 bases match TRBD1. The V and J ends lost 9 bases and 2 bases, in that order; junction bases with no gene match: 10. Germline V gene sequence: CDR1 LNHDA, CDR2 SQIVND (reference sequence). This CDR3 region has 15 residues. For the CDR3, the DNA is TGTGCCAGCAGAAGAGCGGGACAGGGTCAAGAGACCCAGTACTTC. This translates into CASRRAGQGQETQYF.

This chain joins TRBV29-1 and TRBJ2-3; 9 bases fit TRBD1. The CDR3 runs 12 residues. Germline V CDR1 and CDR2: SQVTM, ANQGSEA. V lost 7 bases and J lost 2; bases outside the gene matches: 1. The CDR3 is CSGDRATDTQYF. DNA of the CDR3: TGCAGCGGGGACAGGGCCACAGATACGCAGTATTTT.

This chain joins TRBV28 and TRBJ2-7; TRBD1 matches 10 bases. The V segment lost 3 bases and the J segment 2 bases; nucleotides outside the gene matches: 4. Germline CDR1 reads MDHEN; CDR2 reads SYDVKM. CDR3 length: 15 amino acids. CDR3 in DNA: TGTGCCAGCAGTTTCCCAGGGACAGGGGCCTACGAGCAGTACTTC. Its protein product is CASSFPGTGAYEQYF.

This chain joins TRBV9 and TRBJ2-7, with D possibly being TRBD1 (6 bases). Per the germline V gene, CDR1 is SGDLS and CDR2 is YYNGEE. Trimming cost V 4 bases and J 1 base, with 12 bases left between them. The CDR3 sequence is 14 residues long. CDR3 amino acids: CASSPPDSSYEQYF. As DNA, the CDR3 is TGTGCCAGCAGCCCACCGGACAGTTCCTACGAGCAGTACTTC.

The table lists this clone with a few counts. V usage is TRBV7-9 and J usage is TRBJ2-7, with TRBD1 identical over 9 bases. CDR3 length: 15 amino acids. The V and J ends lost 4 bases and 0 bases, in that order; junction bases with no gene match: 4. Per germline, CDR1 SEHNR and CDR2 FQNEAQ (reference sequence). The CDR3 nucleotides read TGTGCCAGCAGCTCGGGACAGGGTTTCTCCTACGAGCAGTACTTC. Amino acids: CASSSGQGFSYEQYF.

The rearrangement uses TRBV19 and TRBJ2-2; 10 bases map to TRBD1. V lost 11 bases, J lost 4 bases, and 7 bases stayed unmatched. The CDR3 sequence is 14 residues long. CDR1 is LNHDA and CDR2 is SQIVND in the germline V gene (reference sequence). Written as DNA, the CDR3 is TGTGCCGGCCGACAGGGGGCGAGCACCGGGGAGCTGTTTTTT. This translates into CAGRQGASTGELFF.